This TCR beta chain was retrieved from a study of breast tumors, draining lymph nodes, adjacent tissues. General study findings and limits: Most tumor T cells seemingly derive from lymph node, then expand in tumor. Tumor repertoires ranked between lymph nodes and nontumor tissue in diversity, with V and J gene preferences. The lymph node origin of tumor T cells was framed as consistent with a hypothesis, not demonstrated.

CDR3 length: 14 amino acids. Germline V CDR1 and CDR2: ENHRY, SYGVKD. TCRdb independently ran MiXCR on the multiplex PCR reads; one entry per CDR3 protein. The repertoire holds 30,000 to 40,000 distinct CDR3 sequences, 30% to 45% seen once, with roughly a tenth in the top ten. Concerning this clonotype: Antigen: not known. Germline and junction disagree at one end, which may indicate a read error.

Source material: breast tumor tissue. The clonotype comes from a female donor with breast cancer. Some clones in this sample may be carry-over from other donors' samples. The rearrangement uses TRBV10-3 and TRBJ1-2; TRBD1 matches at 8 bases. CDR3 loop: CAIHGTGSNYGYAF. In DNA form, the CDR3 reads TGTGCCATCCACGGGACAGGTTCTAACTATGGCTACGCCTTC.